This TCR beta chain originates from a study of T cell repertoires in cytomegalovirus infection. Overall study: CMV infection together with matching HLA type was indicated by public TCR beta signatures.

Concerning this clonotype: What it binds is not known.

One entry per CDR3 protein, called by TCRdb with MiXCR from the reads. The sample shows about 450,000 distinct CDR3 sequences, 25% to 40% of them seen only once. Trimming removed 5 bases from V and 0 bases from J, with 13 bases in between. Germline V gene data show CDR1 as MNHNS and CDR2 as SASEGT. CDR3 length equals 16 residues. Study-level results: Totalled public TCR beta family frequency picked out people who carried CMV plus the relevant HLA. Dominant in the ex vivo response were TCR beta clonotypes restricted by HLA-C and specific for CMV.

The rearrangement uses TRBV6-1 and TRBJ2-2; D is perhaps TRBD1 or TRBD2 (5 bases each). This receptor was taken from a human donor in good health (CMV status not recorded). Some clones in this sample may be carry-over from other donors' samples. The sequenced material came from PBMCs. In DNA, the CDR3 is TGTGCCAGCAGTTGGGGACCGATGACGAACACCGGGGAGCTGTTTTTT. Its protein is CASSWGPMTNTGELFF.